Below are 15 T cell receptor beta chains sequenced from a single sample in a study of T cell responses to AZD1222 COVID-19 vaccine. The protocol was immunoSEQ multiplex PCR, while the TCRdb copy is restricted to in-frame clones and leaves out a portion. The sample holds fewer than 120,000 clones, 81% seen once. This sample comprised peripheral blood, obtained on day 0 of AZD1222 vaccination. Receptors originate from an adult in good health.

The CDR3 reads CAISERQGKQYF. The CDR3 nucleotides read TGTGCCATCAGTGAGAGACAGGGCAAGCAGTACTTC. The chain has TRBV10-3 and TRBJ2-7; 7 bases align to TRBD1. CDR3 length equals 12 residues. V lost 2 bases, J lost 8 bases, and 3 bases stayed unmatched. CDR1 is ENHRY and CDR2 is SYGVKD in the germline V gene.

This chain joins TRBV19 and TRBJ1-2; D is ambiguous. This CDR3 contains 14 residues. Germline CDR1 and CDR2: LNHDA and SQIVND (reference sequence). The ends were cut back, 6 bases at V and 0 bases at J, with 11 bases in the middle. The CDR3 loop is CASRWPGTNYGYTF. CDR3 coding DNA: TGTGCCAGTAGATGGCCCGGGACTAACTATGGCTACACCTTC.

This clone appeared once. The V call is TRBV28, the J call TRBJ2-7; D is ambiguous. The V and J ends lost 4 bases and 0 bases respectively, with 7 bases between them. The germline CDR1 and CDR2 sequences are MDHEN and SYDVKM. The CDR3 totals 13 residues. The CDR3 loop reads CASSSRSSYEQYF. The CDR3 DNA is TGTGCCAGCAGTTCCAGGAGCTCCTACGAGCAGTACTTC.

This clone was counted between two and nine times. The chain has TRBV27 and TRBJ1-2, with 7 bases identical to TRBD1. The length of the CDR3 is 13 residues. After removal of 11 bases from V and 0 bases from J, the junction contained 6 bases not matched to a gene. Germline V CDR1 and CDR2: MNHEY, SMNVEV (reference sequence). CDR3 sequence reads: CACRQGANYGYTF. DNA of the CDR3: TGTGCCTGTCGACAGGGCGCTAACTATGGCTACACCTTC.

This chain links TRBV28 with TRBJ1-4; D perhaps matches TRBD1 (5 bases). The length of the CDR3 is 14 residues. V dropped 9 bases and J dropped 3 bases, with 14 bases sitting between them. CDR1 is MDHEN and CDR2 is SYDVKM in the germline V gene. The CDR3 bases are TGTGCCAGTAACACACAGGTCTCTAATGAAAAACTGTTTTTT. This gives the protein CASNTQVSNEKLFF.

The genes are TRBV11-2 and TRBJ2-1; 9 bases map to TRBD1. This CDR3 is built from 14 residues. The germline V gene has CDR1 SGHAT and CDR2 FQNNGV. Trimming removed 5 bases from V and 3 bases from J; junction bases left unmatched: 2. The CDR3 coding sequence is TGTGCCAGCAGCCGGGACAGGGTCTACAATGAGCAGTTCTTC. Translating it yields CASSRDRVYNEQFF.

This clone was found a few times. The V and J genes are TRBV7-8 and TRBJ1-5; 8 bases are a match to TRBD1. Germline loops: CDR1 SGHVS, CDR2 FQNEAQ. CDR3 length equals 15 residues. The V and J ends lost 1 base and 6 bases, in that order; junction bases with no gene match: 5. The CDR3 region is CASSLGAGGGQPQHF. The CDR3 DNA is TGTGCCAGCAGCTTAGGGGCAGGGGGCGGTCAGCCCCAGCATTTT.

J is TRBJ1-3 and V is TRBV11-2; 8 nucleotides agree with TRBD1. CDR3 length: 15 amino acids. Germline-derived CDR1 and CDR2 are SGHAT and FQNNGV. The V segment lost 2 bases and the J segment 3 bases; nucleotides outside the gene matches: 3. As DNA, the CDR3 is TGTGCCAGCAGCTTAACAGGGGGTGGTGGAAACACCATATATTTT. Translation: CASSLTGGGGNTIYF.

This rearrangement joins TRBV11-2 to TRBJ1-4; TRBD1 agrees at 7 bases. CDR1 and CDR2 from the germline V gene are SGHAT and FQNNGV. V lost 0 bases, J lost 8 bases, and 6 bases stayed unmatched. This CDR3 has 15 amino acids. The CDR3, as DNA: TGTGCCAGCAGCTTAGATCGGAGGGGGCGAGAAAAACTGTTTTTT. Translation: CASSLDRRGREKLFF.

The chain links TRBV5-1 to TRBJ2-2; D unresolved. V lost 6 bases, J lost 6 bases, and 12 bases lay in between. The CDR3 extends over 13 amino acids. The V gene's germline CDR1 is SGHRS and CDR2 YFSETQ. The CDR3 DNA follows: TGCGCCAGCAATGTCGGGTCGCCCGGGGAGCTGTTTTTT. Protein product: CASNVGSPGELFF.

V usage is TRBV7-6 and J usage is TRBJ2-5; 13 bases align to TRBD2. CDR3 length: 16 amino acids. Trimming took 6 bases from V and 7 from J; bases not matched to a gene: 11. CDR1 is SGHVS, CDR2 FNYEAQ, per germline. The CDR3 reads CASRRGLAGNSGTQYF. The CDR3 coding sequence is TGTGCCAGCAGAAGGGGACTAGCGGGAAATTCGGGGACCCAGTACTTC. The complete variable domain, with remaining parts taken from reference TRBV7-6 and TRBJ2-5, reads GAGVSQSPRYKVTKRGQDVALRCDPISGHVSLYWYRQALGQGPEFLTYFNYEAQQDKSGLPNDRFSAERPEGSISTLTIQRTEQRDSAMYRCASRRGLAGNSGTQYFGPGTRLLVL.

V usage is TRBV28 and J usage is TRBJ2-3; the match to TRBD2 covers 11 bases. Germline V lookup: CDR1 MDHEN, CDR2 SYDVKM. With V trimmed by 5 bases and J by 3 bases, 19 bases remained unmatched. The CDR3 sequence is 20 residues long. The CDR3 loop reads CASSTTGGVTSGSRTDTQYF. CDR3 coding DNA: TGTGCCAGCAGTACGACCGGGGGCGTAACTAGCGGGAGTCGGACAGATACGCAGTATTTT.

This chain connects TRBV3-1 (or the pseudogene TRBV3-2) to TRBJ2-1; TRBD2 matches 10 bases. Germline V gives CDR1 LGHDT, CDR2 YNNKEL (reference sequence). V dropped 5 bases and J dropped 0; count of bases not matched to a gene: 10. This CDR3 region has 18 residues. The chain's CDR3 is CASSSRTSGYYSYNEQFF. In nucleotides, the CDR3 is TGTGCCAGCAGCTCCCGGACTAGCGGTTACTACTCCTACAATGAGCAGTTCTTC.

This sequence joins TRBV7-9 and TRBJ2-2; TRBD1 might be the D (6 bases). This CDR3 has 14 residues. Germline values: CDR1 SEHNR, CDR2 FQNEAQ (reference sequence). V was trimmed by 4 bases and J by 3 bases, leaving 9 bases between them. The CDR3 loop reads CASSSTGHTGELFF. The CDR3 DNA follows: TGTGCCAGCAGCTCGACAGGACACACCGGGGAGCTGTTTTTT. Full variable domain (outside the CDR3, taken from reference TRBV7-9 and TRBJ2-2): DTGVSQNPRHKITKRGQNVTFRCDPISEHNRLYWYRQTLGQGPEFLTYFQNEAQLEKSRLLSDRFSAERPKGSFSTLEIQRTEQGDSAMYLCASSSTGHTGELFFGEGSRLTVL.

The chain joins TRBV20-1 to TRBJ2-7; D is unclear. With 6 bases removed from V and 4 bases from J, the gap between germline ends came to 10 bases. The CDR3 length is 11 residues. The germline CDR1 and CDR2 sequences are DFQATT and SNEGSKA (reference sequence). For the CDR3, the DNA is TGCAGTGCCAAAACAGTATACGAGCAGTACTTC. Its translation is CSAKTVYEQYF.